Following are 26 T cell receptor beta chains from one sample sequenced in a study of B cell selection in AIRE deficiency. Method: immunoSEQ multiplex PCR; TCRdb's copy keeps in-frame clones and lacks some. The sample carries roughly 25,000 clones, over 95% recorded once. CD4+CD127+ cells were sorted as the conventional CD4 T cells. Sequenced sample: CD4+CD127+ conventional T cells sorted from PBMCs. The origin of the receptors is a human donor in good health.

This chain joins TRBV15 and TRBJ2-1; TRBD2 matches 11 bases. The trim removed 4 bases at V and 0 bases at J, leaving 2 bases unmatched. Germline V gives CDR1 LNHNV, CDR2 YYDKDF (reference sequence). The CDR3 has 16 amino acids. Here the CDR3 DNA reads TGTGCCACCAGCATGGGACTAGCGGCCTCCTACAATGAGCAGTTCTTC. Amino acid sequence: CATSMGLAASYNEQFF.

This clone has only one observation. The rearrangement joins TRBV18 to TRBJ1-1; TRBD1 agrees at 7 bases. Germline V CDR1 and CDR2: KGHSH, LQKENI. V lost 2 bases and J lost 10; bases outside the gene matches: 4. CDR3 length: 12 residues. For the CDR3, the DNA is TGTGCCAGCTCACCATCCCAGGGGGTAGCTTTCTTT. It specifies CASSPSQGVAFF.

J is TRBJ1-1 and V is TRBV6-4; perhaps TRBD1 as D (5 bases). The CDR3 runs 13 residues. V was shortened by 4 bases and J by 4 bases, with 10 bases between the two germline ends. Germline V gene data show CDR1 as MRHNA and CDR2 as SNTAGT. Here the CDR3 reads CASSAGDGTEAFF. The CDR3 DNA reads TGTGCCAGCAGTGCCGGGGACGGCACTGAAGCTTTCTTT.

The chain joins TRBV10-3 to TRBJ2-3, with D possibly TRBD2 on 6 matching bases. V was trimmed by 2 bases and J by 0 bases, leaving 6 bases between them. The CDR3 extends over 14 amino acids. CDR1 ENHRY and CDR2 SYGVKD come from the germline V gene. The CDR3 DNA sequence: TGTGCCATCAGTGAGACTAGCAGCACAGATACGCAGTATTTT. Its protein product is CAISETSSTDTQYF.

The chain combines TRBV2 with TRBJ2-2; 15 positions match TRBD2. CDR1 and CDR2 from the germline V gene are SNHLY and FYNNEI. The length of the CDR3 is 18 residues. The ends lost 6 bases at V and 5 bases at J; junction bases unmatched: 10. The CDR3 DNA is TGTGCCAGCAGACCGGGGACTAGCGGGGGGATCATGACCGGGGAGCTGTTTTTT. Its protein is CASRPGTSGGIMTGELFF.

V gene TRBV29-1 combines with J gene TRBJ2-3; perhaps TRBD1 as D (6 bases). The CDR3 sequence is 13 residues long. Trimming took off 4 bases at V and 2 bases at J, with 10 bases between the two ends. Germline CDR1 and CDR2: SQVTM and ANQGSEA. The CDR3: CSVVQGATDTQYF. CDR3 in DNA: TGCAGCGTTGTACAGGGCGCCACAGATACGCAGTATTTT.

Remarks on this clone: One end of the junction fails to match germline, which may point to a read error. The chain has TRBV6-4 and TRBJ2-7; the match to TRBD2 covers 7 bases. Germline-derived CDR1 and CDR2 are MRHNA and SNTAGT. The CDR3 is made up of 16 amino acids. CDR3 bases: TGTGCCAGCAGTTACTCGTCGCGGGGGTTCTCCTACGAGCAGTACTTC. Amino acids: CASSYSSRGFSYEQYF.

This clone was seen just once. The genes are TRBV5-4 and TRBJ2-7, with D perhaps TRBD2 (6 bases). CDR3 length equals 14 residues. Deletions cut 2 bases from V and 2 bases from J, with 11 bases between. Germline-derived CDR1 and CDR2 are SGHNT and YYREEE (reference sequence). The CDR3 sequence: CASSFGGIPYEQYF. The CDR3 DNA follows: TGTGCCAGCAGCTTTGGAGGGATTCCCTACGAGCAGTACTTC.

This sequence joins TRBV9 and TRBJ2-2; D unresolved. CDR3 length equals 13 residues. With 3 bases removed from V and 7 bases from J, the gap between germline ends came to 10 bases. Germline-derived CDR1 and CDR2 are SGDLS and YYNGEE. This CDR3 is CASSGSRGGELFF. CDR3 coding DNA: TGTGCCAGCAGCGGTAGCAGAGGCGGGGAGCTGTTTTTT.

The chain recombines TRBV2 with TRBJ2-2, with no clear D. The CDR3 contains 15 residues. Germline V gene sequence: CDR1 SNHLY, CDR2 FYNNEI. V gave up 8 bases and J gave up 0 bases, with 13 bases separating them. The CDR3 DNA reads TGTGCCAGCGACCCGGGTTTCGCGAACACCGGGGAGCTGTTTTTT. It encodes CASDPGFANTGELFF.

The genes are TRBV5-4 and TRBJ2-7; TRBD1 matches 7 bases. The CDR3 runs to 13 residues. V shed 5 bases, J shed 1 base, and the junction held 3 bases outside the gene matches. Looked up from germline, CDR1 is SGHNT and CDR2 is YYREEE (reference sequence). The CDR3 DNA reads TGTGCCAGCAGACCGACAGGGTCCTACGAGCAGTACTTC. Translating gives CASRPTGSYEQYF.

About this clone itself: It is likely a read error, because the conserved phenylalanine at the end of the CDR3 is missing. The limits of the CDR3 on the DNA are not certain, so only TCRdb's listed CDR3 is given. This rearrangement joins TRBV29-1 to TRBJ1-2. The CDR3 region is 10 residues in length, termini included. Per the germline V gene, CDR1 is SQVTM and CDR2 is ANQGSEA. The CDR3 region is CSVDSGARGL.

The V gene is TRBV4-1, the J gene TRBJ2-2, with D perhaps given as TRBD1 or TRBD2 (5 bases each). With 1 base removed from V and 6 bases from J, the gap between germline ends came to 18 bases. Looked up from germline, CDR1 is MGHRA and CDR2 is YSYEKL. The CDR3 runs 17 residues. The CDR3 protein is CASSQARVLTGPGELFF. CDR3 bases: TGCGCCAGCAGCCAAGCTAGAGTCCTTACGGGGCCCGGGGAGCTGTTTTTT.

This clone was seen only once. CDR3 in amino acids: CASSLGQGSSYEQYF. CDR3 coding DNA: TGTGCCAGCTCCCTCGGACAGGGGAGCTCCTACGAGCAGTACTTC. The rearrangement joins TRBV18 to TRBJ2-7; 9 nucleotides agree with TRBD1. The CDR3 is 15 residues long. Germline CDR1 is KGHSH and CDR2 is LQKENI. V shed 6 bases, J shed 0 bases, and the junction held 6 bases outside the gene matches. The full variable domain, completed using reference TRBV18 and TRBJ2-7, is NAGVMQNPRHLVRRRGQEARLRCSPMKGHSHVYWYRQLPEEGLKFMVYLQKENIIDESGMPKERFSAEFPKEGPSILRIQQVVRGDSAAYFCASSLGQGSSYEQYFGPGTRLTVT.

The V and J genes are TRBV5-4 and TRBJ2-1; 15 nucleotides align to TRBD2. The V gene end was trimmed by 3 bases and the J gene end by 4 bases; junction bases not matched to a gene: 11. CDR1 SGHNT and CDR2 YYREEE come from the germline V gene (reference sequence). The CDR3 loop spans 19 amino acids. CDR3 in amino acids: CASSSGTSGGWGSYNEQFF. The CDR3 coding sequence is TGTGCCAGCAGCTCCGGGACTAGCGGGGGGTGGGGCTCATACAATGAGCAGTTCTTC.

The V call is TRBV5-1, the J call TRBJ2-1; 7 bases are a match to TRBD1. Germline CDR1 is SGHRS and CDR2 is YFSETQ. This CDR3 has 15 amino acids. V was pared by 0 bases and J by 4 bases, with 4 bases of the junction left unmatched. The CDR3 DNA reads TGCGCCAGCAGCTTGGCCGGACAGGCATACAATGAGCAGTTCTTC. This encodes CASSLAGQAYNEQFF.

The chain is built from TRBV29-1 and TRBJ2-7, with TRBD2 as a possible D gene (5 bases). Trimming removed 5 bases from V and 2 bases from J, with 10 bases in between. In germline, CDR1 is SQVTM, CDR2 ANQGSEA. The CDR3 contains 12 residues. The CDR3 protein is CSVQLATYEQYF. For the CDR3, the DNA is TGCAGCGTTCAGCTAGCAACCTACGAGCAGTACTTC.

On this clone itself: The same CDR3 is also encoded by other DNA sequences in this sample. The rearrangement uses TRBV5-1 and TRBJ2-3; a possible D gene is TRBD2 (7 bases). The V gene's germline CDR1 is SGHRS and CDR2 YFSETQ. The CDR3 is 15 residues long. Trimming took 2 bases from V and 2 from J, leaving 12 bases between them. CDR3 nucleotide sequence: TGCGCCAGCAGCTTTGGGGGGGCTGTCACAGATACGCAGTATTTT. Translated, it gives CASSFGGAVTDTQYF.

The V and J genes are TRBV7-9 and TRBJ2-3; weak D call: TRBD1 (6 bases). V was trimmed by 2 bases and J by 5 bases, leaving 14 bases between them. CDR3 length: 15 residues. Germline V lookup: CDR1 SEHNR, CDR2 FQNEAQ (reference sequence). Here the CDR3 DNA reads TGTGCCAGCAGCTTAATGGGGGCCAAGGGAGATACGCAGTATTTT. It codes for CASSLMGAKGDTQYF.

The chain carries TRBV7-2 and TRBJ2-1; 12 bases match TRBD2. Germline loops: CDR1 SGHTA, CDR2 FQGNSA. This CDR3 is 13 amino acids long. The junction had 2 bases not matched to a gene; V was cut back by 8 bases and J by 6 bases. CDR3 sequence (DNA): TGTGCCAGCGGACTAGCGGGGCTCAATGAGCAGTTCTTC. This translates into CASGLAGLNEQFF. The full variable domain, completed using reference TRBV7-2 and TRBJ2-1, is GAGVSQSPSNKVTEKGKDVELRCDPISGHTALYWYRQSLGQGLEFLIYFQGNSAPDKSGLPSDRFSAERTGGSVSTLTIQRTQQEDSAVYLCASGLAGLNEQFFGPGTRLTVL.

The chain joins TRBV6-1 to TRBJ2-5, with TRBD2 matching 8 bases. The CDR3 length is 14 residues. J lost 5 bases, V lost 1 base, and 3 bases had no gene match. The germline gives CDR1 MNHNS, CDR2 SASEGT. CDR3 nucleotides: TGTGCCAGCAGTGAAGAGCGGGGGCGGGAGACCCAGTACTTC. Protein sequence: CASSEERGRETQYF.

This chain connects TRBV11-2 to TRBJ1-5; no reliable D call. Germline CDR1 reads SGHAT; CDR2 reads FQNNGV. V shed 0 bases and J shed 5 bases, with 8 bases lying between them. The CDR3 length is 14 residues. This CDR3 is CASSLDWSDQPQHF. CDR3 DNA: TGTGCCAGCAGCTTAGATTGGAGCGATCAGCCCCAGCATTTT.

The rearrangement links TRBV18 to TRBJ2-7, with TRBD1 matching 10 bases. The CDR3 runs to 15 residues. In germline, CDR1 is KGHSH, CDR2 LQKENI. Trimming removed 6 bases from V and 3 bases from J; junction bases left unmatched: 8. In nucleotides, the CDR3 is TGTGCCAGCTCCCCCGGGACAGGGGTCGTCTACGAGCAGTACTTC. Translated, it gives CASSPGTGVVYEQYF.

This clone was observed once. The genes are TRBV29-1 and TRBJ1-5; D not resolved. Trimming took off 4 bases at V and 5 bases at J, with 9 bases between the two ends. Germline loops: CDR1 SQVTM, CDR2 ANQGSEA. This CDR3 region has 12 residues. The CDR3 DNA sequence: TGCAGCGTTGGAGGTGTGGATCAGCCCCAGCATTTT. This sequence encodes CSVGGVDQPQHF. The full variable domain, its missing parts supplied by reference TRBV29-1 and TRBJ1-5, is SAVISQKPSRDICQRGTSLTIQCQVDSQVTMMFWYRQQPGQSLTLIATANQGSEATYESGFVIDKFPISRPNLTFSTLTVSNMSPEDSSIYLCSVGGVDQPQHFGDGTRLSIL.

This clone was found once. V is TRBV11-3 and J is TRBJ2-2; 9 bases are shared with TRBD2. The V and J ends lost 6 bases and 3 bases, in that order; junction bases with no gene match: 2. This CDR3 spans 14 amino acids. CDR1 SGHNT and CDR2 YENEEA come from the germline V gene. CDR3 bases: TGTGCCAGCAGTAGCGGGAGCGACACCGGGGAGCTGTTTTTT. It yields the protein CASSSGSDTGELFF.

The V and J genes are TRBV5-7 and TRBJ1-1, with D perhaps matching TRBD1 (5 bases). TRBV5-7 is noted as an ORF with a role that remains uncertain. Between the trimmed V and J ends, which lost 5 bases and 10 bases, there was a span of 21 bases. This CDR3 has 14 residues. The CDR3 region has the DNA TGTGCCAGCAGGCCCGGGACCGGGGTGTTAATAGCTTTCTTT. It translates to CASRPGTGVLIAFF.